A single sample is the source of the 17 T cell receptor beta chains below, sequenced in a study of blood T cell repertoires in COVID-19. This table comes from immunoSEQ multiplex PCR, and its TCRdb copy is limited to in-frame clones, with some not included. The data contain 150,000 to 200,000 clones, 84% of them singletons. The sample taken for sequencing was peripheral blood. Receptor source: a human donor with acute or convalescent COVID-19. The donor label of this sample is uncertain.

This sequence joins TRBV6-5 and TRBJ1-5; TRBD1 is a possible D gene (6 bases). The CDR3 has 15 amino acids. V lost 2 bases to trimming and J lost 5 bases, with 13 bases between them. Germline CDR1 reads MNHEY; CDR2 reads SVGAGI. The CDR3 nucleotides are TGTGCCAGCAGTTACAGTATGGGGGCGGATCAGCCCCAGCATTTT. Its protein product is CASSYSMGADQPQHF.

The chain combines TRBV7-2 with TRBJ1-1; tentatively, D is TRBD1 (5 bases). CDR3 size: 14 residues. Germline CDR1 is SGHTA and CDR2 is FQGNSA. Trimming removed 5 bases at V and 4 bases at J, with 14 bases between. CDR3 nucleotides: TGTGCCAGCAGCCGGCAATGGAGGGGCACTGAAGCTTTCTTT. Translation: CASSRQWRGTEAFF. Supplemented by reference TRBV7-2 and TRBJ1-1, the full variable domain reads GAGVSQSPSNKVTEKGKDVELRCDPISGHTALYWYRQSLGQGLEFLIYFQGNSAPDKSGLPSDRFSAERTGGSVSTLTIQRTQQEDSAVYLCASSRQWRGTEAFFGQGTRLTVV.

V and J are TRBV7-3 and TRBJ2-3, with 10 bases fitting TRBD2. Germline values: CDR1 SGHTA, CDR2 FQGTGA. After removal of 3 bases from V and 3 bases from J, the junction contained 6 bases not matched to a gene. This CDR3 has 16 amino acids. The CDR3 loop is CASSLAAGGPTDTQYF. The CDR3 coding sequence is TGTGCCAGCAGCTTGGCAGCGGGGGGGCCAACAGATACGCAGTATTTT.

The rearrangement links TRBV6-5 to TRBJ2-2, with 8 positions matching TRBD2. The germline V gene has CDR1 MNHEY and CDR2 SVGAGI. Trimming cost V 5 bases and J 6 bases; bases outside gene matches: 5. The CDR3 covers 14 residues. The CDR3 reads CASSISGTPGELFF. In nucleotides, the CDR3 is TGTGCCAGCAGTATTAGCGGGACGCCCGGGGAGCTGTTTTTT.

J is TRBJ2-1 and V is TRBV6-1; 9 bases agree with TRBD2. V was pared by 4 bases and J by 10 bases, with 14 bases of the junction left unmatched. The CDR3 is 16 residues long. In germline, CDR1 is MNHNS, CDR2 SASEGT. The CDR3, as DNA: TGTGCCAGCAGTGTGGGAGCGGGAGGCTCCCTGGTGGAGCAGTTCTTC. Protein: CASSVGAGGSLVEQFF.

The chain's CDR3 is CASRTGNQPQHF. In nucleotides, the CDR3 is TGTGCCAGTCGGACAGGGAATCAGCCCCAGCATTTT. This chain links TRBV3-1 (or the pseudogene TRBV3-2) with TRBJ1-5, with TRBD1 identical over 8 bases. V was pared by 9 bases and J by 4 bases, with 2 bases of the junction left unmatched. Looked up from germline, CDR1 is LGHDT and CDR2 is YNNKEL (reference sequence). This CDR3 comprises 12 residues.

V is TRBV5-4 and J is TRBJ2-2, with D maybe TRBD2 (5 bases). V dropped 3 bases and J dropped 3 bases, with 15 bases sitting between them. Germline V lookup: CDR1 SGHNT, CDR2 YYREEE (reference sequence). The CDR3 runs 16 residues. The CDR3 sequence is CASSSVPGSYTGELFF. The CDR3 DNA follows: TGTGCCAGCAGCTCCGTTCCGGGATCGTACACCGGGGAGCTGTTTTTT. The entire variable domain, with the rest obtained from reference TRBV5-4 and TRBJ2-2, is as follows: ETGVTQSPTHLIKTRGQQVTLRCSSQSGHNTVSWYQQALGQGPQFIFQYYREEENGRGNFPPRFSGLQFPNYSSELNVNALELDDSALYLCASSSVPGSYTGELFFGEGSRLTVL.

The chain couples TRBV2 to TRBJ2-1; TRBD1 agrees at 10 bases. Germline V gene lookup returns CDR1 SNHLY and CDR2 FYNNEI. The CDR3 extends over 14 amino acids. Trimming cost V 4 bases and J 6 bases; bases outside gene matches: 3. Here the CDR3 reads CASSGGDRGNEQFF. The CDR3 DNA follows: TGTGCCAGCAGTGGAGGGGACAGGGGCAATGAGCAGTTCTTC.

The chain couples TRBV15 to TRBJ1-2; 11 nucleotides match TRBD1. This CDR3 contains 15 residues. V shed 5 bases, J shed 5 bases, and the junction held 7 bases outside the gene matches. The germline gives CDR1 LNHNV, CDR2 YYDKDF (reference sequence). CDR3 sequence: CATSPWTGGRYGYTF. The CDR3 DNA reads TGTGCCACCAGCCCGTGGACAGGGGGCAGGTATGGCTACACCTTC.

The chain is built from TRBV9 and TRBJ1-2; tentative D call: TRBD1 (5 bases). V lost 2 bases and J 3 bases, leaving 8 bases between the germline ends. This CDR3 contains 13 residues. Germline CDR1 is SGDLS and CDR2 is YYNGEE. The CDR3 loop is CASSVTEDYGYTF. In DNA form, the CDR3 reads TGTGCCAGCAGCGTGACAGAAGACTATGGCTACACCTTC.

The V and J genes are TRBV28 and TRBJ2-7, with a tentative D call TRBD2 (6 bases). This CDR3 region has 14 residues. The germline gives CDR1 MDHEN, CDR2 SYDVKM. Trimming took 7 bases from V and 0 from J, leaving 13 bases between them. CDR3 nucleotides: TGTGCCAGCACTTACCGGGGGTTCTCCTACGAGCAGTACTTC. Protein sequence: CASTYRGFSYEQYF.

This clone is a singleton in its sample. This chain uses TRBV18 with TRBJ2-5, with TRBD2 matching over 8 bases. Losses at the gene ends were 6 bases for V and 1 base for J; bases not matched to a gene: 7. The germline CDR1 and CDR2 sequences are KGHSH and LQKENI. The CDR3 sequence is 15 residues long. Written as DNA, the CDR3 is TGTGCCAGCTCGTCCAACGGGGGGGCCCAAGAGACCCAGTACTTC. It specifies CASSSNGGAQETQYF.

The CDR3 DNA follows: TGTGCCAGCAGCTATACCCCGGGAGACACCGGGGAGCTGTTTTTT. Its protein product is CASSYTPGDTGELFF. This chain links TRBV9 with TRBJ2-2; TRBD2 is a possible D gene (6 bases). V lost 4 bases and J lost 3, with 13 bases in between. The CDR3 contains 15 residues. Germline CDR1 SGDLS, CDR2 YYNGEE.

This chain's CDR3 is CASRGGYGNQPQHF. The CDR3 DNA is TGTGCCTCCCGGGGGGGTTATGGCAATCAGCCCCAGCATTTT. The chain links TRBV10-3 to TRBJ1-5; the D gene is possibly TRBD1 (5 bases). This CDR3 region has 14 residues. Trimming removed 11 bases at V and 2 bases at J, with 16 bases between. Germline V gene lookup returns CDR1 ENHRY and CDR2 SYGVKD.

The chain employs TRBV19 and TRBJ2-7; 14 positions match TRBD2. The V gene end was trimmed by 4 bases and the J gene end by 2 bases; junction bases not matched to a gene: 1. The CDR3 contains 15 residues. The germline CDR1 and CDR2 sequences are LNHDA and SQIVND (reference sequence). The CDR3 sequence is CASSKGLAGAYEQYF. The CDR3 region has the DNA TGTGCCAGTAGTAAGGGACTAGCGGGAGCCTACGAGCAGTACTTC. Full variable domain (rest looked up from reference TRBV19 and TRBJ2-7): DGGITQSPKYLFRKEGQNVTLSCEQNLNHDAMYWYRQDPGQGLRLIYYSQIVNDFQKGDIAEGYSVSREKKESFPLTVTSAQKNPTAFYLCASSKGLAGAYEQYFGPGTRLTVT.

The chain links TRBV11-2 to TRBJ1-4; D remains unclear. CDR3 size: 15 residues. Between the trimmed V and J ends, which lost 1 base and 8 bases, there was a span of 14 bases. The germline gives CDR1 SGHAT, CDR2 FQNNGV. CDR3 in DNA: TGTGCCAGCAGCTTAGGGGCCGGGGTGCAGGAAAAACTGTTTTTT. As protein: CASSLGAGVQEKLFF.

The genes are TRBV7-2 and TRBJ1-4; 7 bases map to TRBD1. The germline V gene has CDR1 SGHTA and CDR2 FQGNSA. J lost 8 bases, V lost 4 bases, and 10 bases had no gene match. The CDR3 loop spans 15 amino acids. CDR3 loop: CASSSLDRVGEKLFF. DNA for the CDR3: TGTGCCAGCAGCTCCCTCGACAGGGTAGGAGAAAAACTGTTTTTT.